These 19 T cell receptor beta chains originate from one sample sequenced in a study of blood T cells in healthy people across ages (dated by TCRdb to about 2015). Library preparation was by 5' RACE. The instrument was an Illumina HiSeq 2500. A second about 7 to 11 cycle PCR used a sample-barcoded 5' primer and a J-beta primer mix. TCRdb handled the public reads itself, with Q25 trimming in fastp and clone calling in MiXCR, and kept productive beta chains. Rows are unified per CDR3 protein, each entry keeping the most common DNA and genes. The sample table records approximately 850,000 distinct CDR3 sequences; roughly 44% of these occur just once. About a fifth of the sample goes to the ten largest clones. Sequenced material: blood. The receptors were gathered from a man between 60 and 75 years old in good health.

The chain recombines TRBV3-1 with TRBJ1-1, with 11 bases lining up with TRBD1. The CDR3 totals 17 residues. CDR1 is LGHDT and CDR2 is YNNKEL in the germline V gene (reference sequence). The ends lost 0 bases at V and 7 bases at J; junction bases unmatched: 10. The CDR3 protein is CASSQDWPTGTGGEAFF. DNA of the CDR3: TGTGCCAGCAGCCAAGATTGGCCCACCGGGACAGGGGGTGAAGCTTTCTTT. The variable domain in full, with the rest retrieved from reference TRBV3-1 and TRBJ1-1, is DTAVSQTPKYLVTQMGNDKSIKCEQNLGHDTMYWYKQDSKKFLKIMFSYNNKELIINETVPNRFSPKSPDKAHLNLHINSLELGDSAVYFCASSQDWPTGTGGEAFFGQGTRLTVV.

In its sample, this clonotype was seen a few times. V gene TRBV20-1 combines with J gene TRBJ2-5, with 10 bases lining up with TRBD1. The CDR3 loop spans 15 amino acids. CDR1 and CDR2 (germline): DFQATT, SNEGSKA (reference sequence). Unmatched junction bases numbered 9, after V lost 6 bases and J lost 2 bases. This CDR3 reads CSAIYRDRGQETQYF. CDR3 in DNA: TGCAGTGCCATTTACCGGGACAGGGGACAAGAGACCCAGTACTTC.

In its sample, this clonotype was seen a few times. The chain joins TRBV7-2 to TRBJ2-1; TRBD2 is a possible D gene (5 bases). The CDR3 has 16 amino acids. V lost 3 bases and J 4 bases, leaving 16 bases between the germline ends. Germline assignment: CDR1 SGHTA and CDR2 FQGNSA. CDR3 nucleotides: TGTGCCAGCAGCTTGCCGAAAAGCGGAACTTACAATGAGCAGTTCTTC. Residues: CASSLPKSGTYNEQFF.

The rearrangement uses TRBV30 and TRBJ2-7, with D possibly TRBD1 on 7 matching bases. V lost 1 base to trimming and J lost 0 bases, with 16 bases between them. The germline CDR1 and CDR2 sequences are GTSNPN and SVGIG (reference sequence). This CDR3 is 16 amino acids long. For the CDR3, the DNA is TGTGCCTGGAGTGACCCCAGGGGGGACAGCTCCTACGAGCAGTACTTC. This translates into CAWSDPRGDSSYEQYF.

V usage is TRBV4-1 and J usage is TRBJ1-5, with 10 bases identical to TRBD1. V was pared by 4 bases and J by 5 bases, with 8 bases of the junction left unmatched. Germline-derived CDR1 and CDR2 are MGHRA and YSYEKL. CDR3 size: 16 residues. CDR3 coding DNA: TGCGCCAGCAGCCTGGGACAGGGGATAGCATATCAGCCCCAGCATTTT. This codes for CASSLGQGIAYQPQHF.

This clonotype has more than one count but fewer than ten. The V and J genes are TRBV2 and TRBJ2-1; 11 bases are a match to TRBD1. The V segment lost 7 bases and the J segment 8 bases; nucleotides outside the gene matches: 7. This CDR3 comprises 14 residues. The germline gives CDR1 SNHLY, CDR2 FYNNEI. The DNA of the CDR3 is TGTGCCAGCAAATCGGACAGGGGGCGGGATGAGCAGTTCTTC. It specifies CASKSDRGRDEQFF.

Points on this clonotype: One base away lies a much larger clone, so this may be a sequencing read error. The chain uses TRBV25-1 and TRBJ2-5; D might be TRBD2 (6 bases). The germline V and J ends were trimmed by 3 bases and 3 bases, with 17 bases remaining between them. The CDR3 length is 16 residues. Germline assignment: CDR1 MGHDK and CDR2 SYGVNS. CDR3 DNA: TGTGCCAGCAGTGACAAATCAGGGAGGCAGGAAGAGACCCAGTACTTC. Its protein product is CASSDKSGRQEETQYF.

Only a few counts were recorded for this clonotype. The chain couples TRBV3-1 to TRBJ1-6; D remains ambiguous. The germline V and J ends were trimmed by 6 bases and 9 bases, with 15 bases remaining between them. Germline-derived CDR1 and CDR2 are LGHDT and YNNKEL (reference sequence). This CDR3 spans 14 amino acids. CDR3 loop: CASSPGSPSSPLHF. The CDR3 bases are TGTGCCAGCAGTCCCGGGAGTCCTTCTTCACCCCTCCACTTT.

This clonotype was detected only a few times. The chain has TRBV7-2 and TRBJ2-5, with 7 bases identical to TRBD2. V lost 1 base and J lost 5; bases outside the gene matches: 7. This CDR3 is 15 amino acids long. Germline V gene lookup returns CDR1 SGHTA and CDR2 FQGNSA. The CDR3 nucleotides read TGTGCCAGCAGCTTAGTGGTGGGGGGGGGTGAGACCCAGTACTTC. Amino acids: CASSLVVGGGETQYF.

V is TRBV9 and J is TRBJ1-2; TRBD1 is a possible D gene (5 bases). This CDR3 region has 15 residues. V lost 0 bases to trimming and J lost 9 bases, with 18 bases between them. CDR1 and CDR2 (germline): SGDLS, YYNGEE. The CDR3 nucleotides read TGTGCCAGCAGCGTAGGCGGGGCCCTGCGGGATAGCTACACCTTC. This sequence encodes CASSVGGALRDSYTF.

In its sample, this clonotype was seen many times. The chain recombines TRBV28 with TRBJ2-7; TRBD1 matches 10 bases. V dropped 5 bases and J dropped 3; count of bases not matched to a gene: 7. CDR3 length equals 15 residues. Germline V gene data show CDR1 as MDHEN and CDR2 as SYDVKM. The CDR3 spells CASSPLGTGVYEQYF. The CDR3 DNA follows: TGTGCCAGCAGTCCTCTGGGGACAGGGGTCTACGAGCAGTACTTC.

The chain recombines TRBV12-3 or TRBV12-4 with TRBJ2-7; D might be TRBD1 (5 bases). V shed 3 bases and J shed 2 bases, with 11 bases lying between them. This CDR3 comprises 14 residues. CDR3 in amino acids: CASSLGQKTYEQYF. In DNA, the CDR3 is TGTGCCAGCAGTTTGGGGCAGAAAACCTACGAGCAGTACTTC.

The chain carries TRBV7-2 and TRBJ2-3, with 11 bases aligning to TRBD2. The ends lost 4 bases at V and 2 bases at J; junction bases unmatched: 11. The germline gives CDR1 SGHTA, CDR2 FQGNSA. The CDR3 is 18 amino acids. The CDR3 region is CASSSRASSGGPTDTQYF. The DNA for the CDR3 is TGTGCCAGCAGCTCGCGCGCCTCTAGCGGGGGGCCCACAGATACGCAGTATTTT. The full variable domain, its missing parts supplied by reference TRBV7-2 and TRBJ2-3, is GAGVSQSPSNKVTEKGKDVELRCDPISGHTALYWYRQSLGQGLEFLIYFQGNSAPDKSGLPSDRFSAERTGGSVSTLTIQRTQQEDSAVYLCASSSRASSGGPTDTQYFGPGTRLTVL.

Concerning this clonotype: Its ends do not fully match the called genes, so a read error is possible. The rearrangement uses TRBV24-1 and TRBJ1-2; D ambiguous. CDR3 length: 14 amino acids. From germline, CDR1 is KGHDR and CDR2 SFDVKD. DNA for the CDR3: TGTGCCACAAGTGCCCCCGGCAGTAACTATGGCTACACCTTC. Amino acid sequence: CATSAPGSNYGYTF.

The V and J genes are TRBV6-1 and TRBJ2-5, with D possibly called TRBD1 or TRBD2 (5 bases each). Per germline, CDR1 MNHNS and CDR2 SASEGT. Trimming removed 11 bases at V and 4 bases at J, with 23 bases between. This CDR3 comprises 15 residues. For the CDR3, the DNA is TGTGCCGGCAAGGTTGTCATTCTGGGGACAGAGACCCAGTACTTC. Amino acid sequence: CAGKVVILGTETQYF.

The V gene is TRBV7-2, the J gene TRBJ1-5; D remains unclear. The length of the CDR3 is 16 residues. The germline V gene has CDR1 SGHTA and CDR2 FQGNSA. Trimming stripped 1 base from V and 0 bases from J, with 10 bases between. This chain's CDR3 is CASSLDGRYSNQPQHF. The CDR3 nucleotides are TGTGCCAGCAGCTTAGATGGACGGTATAGCAATCAGCCCCAGCATTTT. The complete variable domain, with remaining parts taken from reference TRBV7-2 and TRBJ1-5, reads GAGVSQSPSNKVTEKGKDVELRCDPISGHTALYWYRQSLGQGLEFLIYFQGNSAPDKSGLPSDRFSAERTGGSVSTLTIQRTQQEDSAVYLCASSLDGRYSNQPQHFGDGTRLSIL.

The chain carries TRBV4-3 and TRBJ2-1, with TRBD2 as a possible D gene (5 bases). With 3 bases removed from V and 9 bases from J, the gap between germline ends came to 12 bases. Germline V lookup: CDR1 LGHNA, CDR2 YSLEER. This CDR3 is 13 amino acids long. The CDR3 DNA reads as TGCGCCAGCAGCCACTCCGGAGGAAGTGAGCAGTTCTTC. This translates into CASSHSGGSEQFF.

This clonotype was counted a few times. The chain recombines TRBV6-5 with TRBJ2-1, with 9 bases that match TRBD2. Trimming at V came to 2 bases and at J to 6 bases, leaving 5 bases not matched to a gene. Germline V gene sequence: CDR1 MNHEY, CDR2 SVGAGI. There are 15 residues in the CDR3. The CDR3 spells CASSYGLAGSNEQFF. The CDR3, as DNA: TGTGCCAGCAGTTACGGGCTAGCGGGATCCAATGAGCAGTTCTTC.

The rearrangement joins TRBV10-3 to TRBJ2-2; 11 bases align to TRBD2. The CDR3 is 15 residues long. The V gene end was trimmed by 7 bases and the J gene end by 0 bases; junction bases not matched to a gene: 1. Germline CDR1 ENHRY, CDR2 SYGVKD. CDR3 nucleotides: TGTGCCATCAAGACTAGCGGGGCGAACACCGGGGAGCTGTTTTTT. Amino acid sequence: CAIKTSGANTGELFF.